Listed below are T cell receptor beta chains from one sample, sequenced in a study of cytomegalovirus exposure and HLA in healthy donors. TCRdb keeps only in-frame clones here, not all; method: immunoSEQ multiplex PCR. Of 95,000 to 130,000 clones listed, around 70% were seen once; the top ten hold over 1.5%. Sequencing was performed on PBMCs. All receptors come from a woman younger than 35 in good health and CMV-seronegative. The CDR3 runs from the conserved cysteine through the conserved F or W. Each record gives: V gene, J gene, D gene, clone size, CDR3 DNA, CDR3 protein. A D gene is named only where the DNA matches it firmly. Only some rows state a clone size, as once, few, many or a class for expanded clones.

TRBV15,TRBJ2-5,TRBD2,.,TGTGCCACCAGCAGAGATCTCGGGGGGGAGACCCAGTACTTC,CATSRDLGGETQYF
TRBV5-1,TRBJ2-5,TRBD2,.,TGCGCCAGCAGCCGTACTAGCGGGGTCCAAGAGACCCAGTACTTC,CASSRTSGVQETQYF
TRBV18,TRBJ1-2,.,few,TGTGCCAGCTCGCCCCCGGGGGGCACTATGGGCTACACCTTC,CASSPPGGTMGYTF
TRBV6-5,TRBJ1-1,TRBD1,few,TGTGCCAGCAGAATACAGGGGTCGAGTGAGTCAGAAGCTTTCTTT,CASRIQGSSESEAFF
TRBV5-1,TRBJ2-1,.,.,TGCGCCAGCAGCTTTGGAGGCAGAAGCAATGAGCAGTTCTTC,CASSFGGRSNEQFF
TRBV30,TRBJ1-2,.,.,TGTGCCTGGCAGGGGTACAACTATGGCTACACCTTC,CAWQGYNYGYTF
TRBV9,TRBJ2-3,TRBD2,.,TGTGCCAGCAGCGATGGGACTAGCGGGAGCACAGATACGCAGTATTTT,CASSDGTSGSTDTQYF
TRBV7-6,TRBJ1-6,TRBD1,.,TGTGCCAGCAGCCCGGGACAGGGGGTTTCCTATAATTCACCCCTCCACTTT,CASSPGQGVSYNSPLHF
TRBV27,TRBJ1-6,.,.,TGTGCCAGCAGTCTAAGACAGGACCTGTATAATTCACCCCTCCACTTT,CASSLRQDLYNSPLHF
TRBV19,TRBJ1-5,.,once,TGTGCCGGACGGACAAGGGATCAGCCCCAGCATTTT,CAGRTRDQPQHF
TRBV5-6,TRBJ2-7,.,few,TGTGCCAGCAGCCCTTATAATCGTGAGGAGGAGCAGTACTTC,CASSPYNREEEQYF
TRBV6-1,TRBJ1-5,.,.,TGTGCCAGCAGTGAAGCCGGGGGAAATCAGCCCCAGCATTTT,CASSEAGGNQPQHF
TRBV9,TRBJ1-2,.,.,TGTGCCAGCAGCGTAGAGGTAGGGGGTAACTATGGCTACACCTTC,CASSVEVGGNYGYTF
TRBV6-5,TRBJ1-3,.,.,TGTGCCAGCAGGGAGGGACTGTTCTCTGGAAACACCATATATTTT,CASREGLFSGNTIYF
TRBV5-4,TRBJ2-3,TRBD2,.,TGTGCCAGCAGCTTGGTCCCAAGCGGGGGTTCGGGAGATACGCAGTATTTT,CASSLVPSGGSGDTQYF
TRBV25-1,TRBJ2-3,TRBD2,many,TGTGCCAGCAGTGGAAGCGGGGGTAGCACAGATACGCAGTATTTT,CASSGSGGSTDTQYF
TRBV5-6,TRBJ2-3,.,few,TGTGCCAGCAGCTTGTGGGAGGATACGCAGTATTTT,CASSLWEDTQYF
TRBV5-1,TRBJ1-1,.,.,TGCGCCAGCAGCTTGGAGTTCTTGGGGGGGCCGGGGTCTGAAGCTTTCTTT,CASSLEFLGGPGSEAFF
TRBV6-5,TRBJ2-3,TRBD2,.,TGTGCCAGCAGGTCCAGCGGGGGGCTAGGAGATACGCAGTATTTT,CASRSSGGLGDTQYF
TRBV2,TRBJ2-6,.,.,TGTGCCTCAAACGGGGGGCTCGAGTGGGCCAACGTCCTGACTTTC,CASNGGLEWANVLTF
TRBV9,TRBJ2-5,.,.,TGTGCCAGCAGCGTAGCCCCCTCGGCGGGGTTTGAGACCCAGTACTTC,CASSVAPSAGFETQYF
TRBV2,TRBJ1-2,.,few,TGTGCCGGAGGGGTGGGATGGGGCGCGGTTTCGGGCTACACCTTC,CAGGVGWGAVSGYTF
TRBV5-4,TRBJ1-2,TRBD1,.,TGTGCCAGCAGCTTGGCTCCGGGACAGACTAACTATGGCTACACCTTC,CASSLAPGQTNYGYTF
TRBV6-1,TRBJ1-2,.,.,TGTGCCAGCAGTGAACTGCGGGAACTAACCCCCGGCTACACCTTC,CASSELRELTPGYTF
TRBV6-5,TRBJ1-1,TRBD1,.,TGTGCCAGCAGTTACCCTGGGACAGGGGGCCTGGCTTTCTTT,CASSYPGTGGLAFF
TRBV5-4,TRBJ1-4,TRBD1,once,TGTGCCAGCAGCTTGGAGGCAGGGGGCTCCTATGAAAAACTGTTTTTT,CASSLEAGGSYEKLFF
TRBV2,TRBJ1-1,.,.,TGTGCCAGCACCACAGAGGAGGGTTTCACTGAAGCTTTCTTT,CASTTEEGFTEAFF
TRBV6-1,TRBJ1-1,TRBD1,few,TGTGCCAGCAGTCCCATGGGGACAGGGTCGGCTGAAGCTTTCTTT,CASSPMGTGSAEAFF
TRBV7-9,TRBJ1-1,TRBD1,.,TGTGCCAGCAGCTCAAGGACAGGCACTGAAGCTTTCTTT,CASSSRTGTEAFF
TRBV5-6,TRBJ2-5,TRBD2,.,TGTGCCAGCAGCTTGGCTATCGGGGGGGCAGGAGAGACCCAGTACTTC,CASSLAIGGAGETQYF
TRBV2,TRBJ2-3,.,.,TGTGCCAGCACGGTCGCAGATACGCAGTATTTT,CASTVADTQYF
TRBV2,TRBJ1-1,.,.,TGTGCCAGCAGTGAAATGGGCCAGGGGTACACTGAAGCTTTCTTT,CASSEMGQGYTEAFF
TRBV11-2,TRBJ1-2,.,.,TGTGCCAGCAGCTTAAATTCCCGCAGTACCCTCACTAACTATGGCTACACCTTC,CASSLNSRSTLTNYGYTF
TRBV28,TRBJ2-3,.,.,TGTGCCAGCAGGACCAGCGTTTTGCCGCAGTATTTT,CASRTSVLPQYF
TRBV28,TRBJ1-1,.,.,TGTGCCACCAGCGCGGTGAACACTGAAGCTTTCTTT,CATSAVNTEAFF
TRBV28,TRBJ1-5,TRBD1,.,TGTGCCAGCAGACCACCTGGGGACAGGGGTAATCAGCCCCAGCATTTT,CASRPPGDRGNQPQHF
TRBV6-6,TRBJ1-4,.,.,TGTGCCAGCAGTCGGGGTGAAAAACTGTTTTTT,CASSRGEKLFF
TRBV5-1,TRBJ2-3,.,.,TGCGCCAGCAGCTTCAAAGCGGCCACAGATACGCAGTATTTT,CASSFKAATDTQYF
TRBV5-1,TRBJ1-4,.,.,TGCGCCAGCAGCTTGGGGGGAGACAATGAAAAACTGTTTTTT,CASSLGGDNEKLFF
TRBV10-2,TRBJ1-1,TRBD1,.,TGCGCCAGCAGAAGGACAGGCGCAAATCCGAACACTGAAGCTTTCTTT,CASRRTGANPNTEAFF
TRBV6-1,TRBJ1-3,TRBD1,few,TGTGCCAGCAGCACGGGACAGGGGTACCGAAACACCATATATTTT,CASSTGQGYRNTIYF
TRBV2,TRBJ2-7,.,.,TGTGCCAGCAGTGAAATGGGGACAAACCTCTACGAGCAGTACTTC,CASSEMGTNLYEQYF
TRBV4-1,TRBJ1-6,TRBD1,.,TGCGCCAGCAGCGAATTGACAGGGTTAAGATCACCCCTCCACTTT,CASSELTGLRSPLHF
TRBV4-2,TRBJ2-1,TRBD1,.,TGTGCCAGCAGCCAACCACAGCCAGGGGGCTGGAATGAGCAGTTCTTC,CASSQPQPGGWNEQFF
TRBV28,TRBJ1-1,.,.,TGTGCCAGCAGTTCGAGAGGGCGGGCTGAAGCTTTCTTT,CASSSRGRAEAFF
TRBV16,TRBJ2-7,TRBD1,few,TGTGCCAGCAGCCCCAGGGGGACAGGGGTCGAGCAGTACTTC,CASSPRGTGVEQYF
TRBV6-6,TRBJ2-1,TRBD2,.,TGTGCCAGCAGTTACGCGGGGGATGAGCAGTTCTTC,CASSYAGDEQFF
TRBV9,TRBJ2-5,.,.,TGTGCCAGCAGCGGGAGGGACAGTCAAGAGACCCAGTACTTC,CASSGRDSQETQYF
TRBV27,TRBJ2-1,TRBD2,.,TGTGCCAGCAGTTTTGGCGGGGGGTACAATGAGCAGTTCTTC,CASSFGGGYNEQFF